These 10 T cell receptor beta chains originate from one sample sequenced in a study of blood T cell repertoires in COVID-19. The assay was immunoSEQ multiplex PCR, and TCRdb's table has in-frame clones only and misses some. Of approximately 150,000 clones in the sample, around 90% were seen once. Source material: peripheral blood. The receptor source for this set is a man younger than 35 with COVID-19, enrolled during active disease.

The CDR3 region is CASSLKGPGTGNQPQHF. CDR3 nucleotide sequence: TGTGCCAGCAGCTTGAAGGGACCCGGGACAGGTAATCAGCCCCAGCATTTT. The gene calls are TRBV5-6 and TRBJ1-5; 8 positions match TRBD1. The CDR3 has 17 amino acids. CDR1 is SGHDT and CDR2 is YYEEEE in the germline V gene. V shed 1 base, J shed 4 bases, and the junction held 10 bases outside the gene matches.

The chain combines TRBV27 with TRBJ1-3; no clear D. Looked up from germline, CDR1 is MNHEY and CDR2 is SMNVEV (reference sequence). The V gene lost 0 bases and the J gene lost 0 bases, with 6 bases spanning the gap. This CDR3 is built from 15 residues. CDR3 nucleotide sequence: TGTGCCAGCAGTTTATCCTGGAGCTCTGGAAACACCATATATTTT. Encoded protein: CASSLSWSSGNTIYF.

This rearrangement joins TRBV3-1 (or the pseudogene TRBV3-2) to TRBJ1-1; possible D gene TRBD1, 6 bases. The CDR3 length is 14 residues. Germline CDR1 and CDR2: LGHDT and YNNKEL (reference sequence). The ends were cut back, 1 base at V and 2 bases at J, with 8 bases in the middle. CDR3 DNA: TGTGCCAGCAGCCAAGGAGGGGGAAACACTGAAGCTTTCTTT. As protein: CASSQGGGNTEAFF.

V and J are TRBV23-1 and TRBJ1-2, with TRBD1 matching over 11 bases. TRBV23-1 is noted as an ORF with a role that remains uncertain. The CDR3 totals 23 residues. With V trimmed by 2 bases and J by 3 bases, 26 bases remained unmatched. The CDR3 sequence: CASSQERTTLLHKDRGLDYGYTF. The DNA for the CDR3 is TGCGCCAGCAGTCAAGAGCGCACCACACTTCTCCACAAGGACAGGGGGCTCGACTATGGCTACACCTTC.

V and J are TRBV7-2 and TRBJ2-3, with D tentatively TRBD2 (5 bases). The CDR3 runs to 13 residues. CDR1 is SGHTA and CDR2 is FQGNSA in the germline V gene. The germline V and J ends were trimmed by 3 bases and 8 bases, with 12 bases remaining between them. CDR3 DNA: TGTGCCAGCAGCTTGGACTGGGCGAGTACGCAGTATTTT. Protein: CASSLDWASTQYF.

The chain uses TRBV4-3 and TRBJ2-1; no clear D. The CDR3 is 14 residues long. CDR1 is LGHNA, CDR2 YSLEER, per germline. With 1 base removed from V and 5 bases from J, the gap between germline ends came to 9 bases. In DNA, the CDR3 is TGCGCCAGCAGCCAAGCGGCGGTGAACAATGAGCAGTTCTTC. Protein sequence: CASSQAAVNNEQFF.

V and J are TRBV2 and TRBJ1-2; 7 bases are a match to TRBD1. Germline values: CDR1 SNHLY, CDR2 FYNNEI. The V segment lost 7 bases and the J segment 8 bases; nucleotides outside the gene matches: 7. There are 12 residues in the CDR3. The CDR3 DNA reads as TGTGCCAGCAAGGGGACAGTGGTGGGCTACACCTTC. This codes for CASKGTVVGYTF.

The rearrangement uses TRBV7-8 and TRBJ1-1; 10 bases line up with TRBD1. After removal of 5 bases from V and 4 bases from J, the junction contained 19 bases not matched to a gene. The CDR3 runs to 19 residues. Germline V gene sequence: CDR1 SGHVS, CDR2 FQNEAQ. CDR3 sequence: CASSLPRQGASGYGTEAFF. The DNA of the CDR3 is TGTGCCAGCAGCCTCCCCCGACAGGGGGCAAGTGGGTATGGCACTGAAGCTTTCTTT.

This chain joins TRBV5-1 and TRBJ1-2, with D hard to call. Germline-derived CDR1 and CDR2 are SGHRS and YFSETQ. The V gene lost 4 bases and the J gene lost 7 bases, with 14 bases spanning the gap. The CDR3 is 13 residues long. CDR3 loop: CASSEPGSLGYTF. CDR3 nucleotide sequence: TGCGCCAGCAGCGAGCCGGGATCCCTTGGCTACACCTTC. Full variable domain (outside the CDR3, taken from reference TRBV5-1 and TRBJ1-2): KAGVTQTPRYLIKTRGQQVTLSCSPISGHRSVSWYQQTPGQGLQFLFEYFSETQRNKGNFPGRFSGRQFSNSRSEMNVSTLELGDSALYLCASSEPGSLGYTFGSGTRLTVV.

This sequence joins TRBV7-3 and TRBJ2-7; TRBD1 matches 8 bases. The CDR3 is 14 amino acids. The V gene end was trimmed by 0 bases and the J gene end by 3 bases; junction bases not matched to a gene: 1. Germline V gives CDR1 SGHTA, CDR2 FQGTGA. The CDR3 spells CASSLTGQGYEQYF. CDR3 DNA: TGTGCCAGCAGCTTAACCGGACAGGGCTACGAGCAGTACTTC.